This T cell receptor (beta chain) comes out of a study of tumor and adjacent non-tumor tissue in lung cancer. The library came from three nested PCR rounds adapted from ARM-PCR protocols. TCRdb called the multiplex PCR reads again in MiXCR, with one record for every CDR3 protein. Of some 100,000 distinct CDR3 sequences listed, more than 55% are singletons. With regard to this clonotype: What it recognizes is unknown.

The template was RNA from unsorted bulk tissue. The normal lung tissue was taken more than 3 cm from the tumor edge. Donors were chemotherapy-naive, newly diagnosed lung cancer surgical patients in China, August–late 2014. Findings and caveats of the study: Compared with tumor, normal lung showed significantly lower TCR diversity. Normal lung showed higher cumulative top 100 clone frequency than tumor.

This clonotype was sampled from a man aged 25 to 40 with non-small cell lung cancer. Sequenced: distant non-tumor lung tissue.

CDR3 loop: CSARPDRDAGYTF. In DNA form, the CDR3 reads TGCAGTGCTAGACCAGACAGGGACGCTGGCTACACCTTC. J is TRBJ1-2 and V is TRBV20-1; TRBD1 aligns across 7 bases. The CDR3 totals 13 residues. Germline V gene data show CDR1 as DFQATT and CDR2 as SNEGSKA (reference sequence). With V trimmed by 2 bases and J by 7 bases, 7 bases remained unmatched.